The 25 T cell receptor beta chains reported below all come from one sample, sequenced in a study of blood T cell repertoires in COVID-19. TCRdb's copy holds only in-frame clones and misses some; the assay was immunoSEQ multiplex PCR. The sample lists over 100,000 clones; approximately 86% were seen once. Sequencing was performed on peripheral blood. These receptor sequences come from a man in his forties with acute or convalescent COVID-19.

This chain links TRBV2 with TRBJ1-5; D is possibly TRBD1 (6 bases). V lost 0 bases, J lost 7 bases, and 16 bases lay in between. Germline CDR1 and CDR2: SNHLY and FYNNEI. CDR3 length: 16 residues. The CDR3 sequence: CASSEALQGTGQPQHF. DNA for the CDR3: TGTGCCAGCAGTGAAGCCCTACAGGGTACGGGACAGCCCCAGCATTTT. The complete variable domain, with remaining parts taken from reference TRBV2 and TRBJ1-5, reads EPEVTQTPSHQVTQMGQEVILRCVPISNHLYFYWYRQILGQKVEFLVSFYNNEISEKSEIFDDQFSVERPDGSNFTLKIRSTKLEDSAMYFCASSEALQGTGQPQHFGDGTRLSIL.

J is TRBJ2-7 and V is TRBV6-5, with 13 bases aligning to TRBD2. This CDR3 spans 13 amino acids. CDR1 and CDR2 from the germline V gene are MNHEY and SVGAGI. The V segment lost 8 bases and the J segment 6 bases; nucleotides outside the gene matches: 4. CDR3 sequence reads: CASRTSGRSEQYF. The CDR3 DNA follows: TGTGCCAGCCGGACTAGCGGGAGAAGCGAGCAGTACTTC.

This chain links TRBV7-8 with TRBJ2-5; 8 nucleotides align to TRBD2. The CDR3 has 16 amino acids. CDR1 and CDR2 (germline): SGHVS, FQNEAQ. The V gene end was trimmed by 6 bases and the J gene end by 4 bases; junction bases not matched to a gene: 13. In DNA form, the CDR3 reads TGTGCCAGCAGTACGGCGGGGGGCAGGGTGGTAGAGACCCAGTACTTC. Residues: CASSTAGGRVVETQYF. Complete variable domain (other parts from reference TRBV7-8 and TRBJ2-5): GAGVSQSPRYKVAKRGQDVALRCDPISGHVSLFWYQQALGQGPEFLTYFQNEAQLDKSGLPSDRFFAERPEGSVSTLKIQRTQQEDSAVYLCASSTAGGRVVETQYFGPGTRLLVL.

This chain links TRBV7-2 with TRBJ1-2, with D unclear. This CDR3 is 14 amino acids long. Deletions cut 0 bases from V and 0 bases from J, with 5 bases between. Germline V gene sequence: CDR1 SGHTA, CDR2 FQGNSA. The CDR3 reads CASSLAAANYGYTF. In DNA, the CDR3 is TGTGCCAGCAGCTTAGCGGCAGCTAACTATGGCTACACCTTC.

V is TRBV9 and J is TRBJ2-1, with 9 bases matching TRBD2. The CDR3 extends over 15 amino acids. Trimming took 1 base from V and 4 from J; bases not matched to a gene: 3. Germline V lookup: CDR1 SGDLS, CDR2 YYNGEE. CDR3 bases: TGTGCCAGCAGCGTAATAGCGGGAGAGTACAATGAGCAGTTCTTC. Encoded protein: CASSVIAGEYNEQFF. The variable domain in full, with the rest retrieved from reference TRBV9 and TRBJ2-1, is DSGVTQTPKHLITATGQRVTLRCSPRSGDLSVYWYQQSLDQGLQFLIQYYNGEERAKGNILERFSAQQFPDLHSELNLSSLELGDSALYFCASSVIAGEYNEQFFGPGTRLTVL.

There are a few counts of this clone. The CDR3 DNA reads as TGCAGCGTTGACGAAGGGGGCAAAGAAAAACTGTTTTTT. It translates to CSVDEGGKEKLFF. V gene TRBV29-1 combines with J gene TRBJ1-4; 7 positions match TRBD1. The J segment lost 8 bases and the V segment lost 3 bases, leaving 6 bases of the junction unmatched. This CDR3 is built from 13 residues. CDR1 and CDR2 (germline): SQVTM, ANQGSEA.

V usage is TRBV10-3 and J usage is TRBJ1-2; no reliable D call. The CDR3 consists of 16 residues. The germline V and J ends were trimmed by 0 bases and 4 bases, with 15 bases remaining between them. Germline CDR1 ENHRY, CDR2 SYGVKD. CDR3 amino acids: CAISESGRPRLYGYTF. The CDR3, as DNA: TGTGCCATCAGTGAGTCTGGGAGACCCAGACTCTATGGCTACACCTTC.

The V gene is TRBV5-4, the J gene TRBJ1-1; D remains ambiguous. There are 14 residues in the CDR3. In germline, CDR1 is SGHNT, CDR2 YYREEE (reference sequence). Trimming stripped 1 base from V and 4 bases from J, with 11 bases between. The CDR3 loop is CASSLSQAFTEAFF. CDR3 nucleotides: TGTGCCAGCAGCTTGTCGCAGGCATTCACTGAAGCTTTCTTT.

The chain couples TRBV24-1 to TRBJ2-1, with TRBD1 matching 8 bases. The CDR3 is made up of 14 amino acids. From germline, CDR1 is KGHDR and CDR2 SFDVKD. The ends lost 5 bases at V and 8 bases at J; junction bases unmatched: 7. CDR3 loop: CATSVGQGADEQFF. In DNA, the CDR3 is TGTGCCACCAGTGTCGGACAGGGTGCGGATGAGCAGTTCTTC.

This clone was counted between two and nine times. The chain combines TRBV5-1 with TRBJ1-1; a weak D match, TRBD1 (6 bases). Trimming removed 4 bases from V and 2 bases from J, with 12 bases in between. CDR1 and CDR2 from the germline V gene are SGHRS and YFSETQ. The CDR3 spans 14 residues. CDR3 sequence: CASSGGAVNTEAFF. In nucleotides, the CDR3 is TGCGCCAGCAGCGGGGGGGCAGTCAACACTGAAGCTTTCTTT.

The chain has TRBV7-2 and TRBJ1-2, with TRBD1 identical over 7 bases. This CDR3 spans 13 amino acids. The germline CDR1 and CDR2 sequences are SGHTA and FQGNSA. Germline trimming cut 4 bases from V and 3 bases from J; bases unmatched to any gene: 2. The CDR3 loop is CASSSDRDYGYTF. CDR3 coding DNA: TGTGCCAGCAGCTCAGACAGGGACTATGGCTACACCTTC.

V and J are TRBV9 and TRBJ2-1; D perhaps matches TRBD1 (6 bases). The CDR3 loop spans 18 amino acids. The V gene lost 0 bases and the J gene lost 7 bases, with 23 bases spanning the gap. Per the germline V gene, CDR1 is SGDLS and CDR2 is YYNGEE. The CDR3 DNA follows: TGTGCCAGCAGCGTAGGGAGTGGAGAAGCAGGGGATTGGAATGAGCAGTTCTTC. Translating it yields CASSVGSGEAGDWNEQFF.

This clone was seen more than once but under ten times. The chain links TRBV9 to TRBJ1-6, with D unresolved. This CDR3 spans 13 amino acids. V lost 0 bases to trimming and J lost 10 bases, with 8 bases between them. CDR1 is SGDLS, CDR2 YYNGEE, per germline. CDR3 sequence reads: CASSVEGRSPLHF. The CDR3 nucleotides are TGTGCCAGCAGCGTAGAAGGGAGATCACCCCTCCACTTT.

This clone was seen only a few times. The CDR3, as DNA: TGTGCCAGCACGGGATACAGGGGCTCACCCCTCCACTTT. This translates into CASTGYRGSPLHF. The J gene is TRBJ1-6, the V gene TRBV12-3 or TRBV12-4, with 7 bases identical to TRBD1. J gave up 10 bases and V 7 bases, and 7 bases lay outside the gene matches. CDR3 length equals 13 residues.

This CDR3 reads CASRTGPLEQYF. CDR3 in DNA: TGTGCCAGCAGGACAGGGCCTTTGGAGCAGTACTTC. V is TRBV5-8 and J is TRBJ2-7; 7 bases are shared with TRBD1. The J segment lost 7 bases and the V segment lost 5 bases, leaving 6 bases of the junction unmatched. The CDR3 is 12 amino acids. Germline V gene data show CDR1 as SGHTS and CDR2 as YDEGEE.

V gene TRBV6-5 combines with J gene TRBJ1-5, with D perhaps TRBD1 (5 bases). Germline V gives CDR1 MNHEY, CDR2 SVGAGI. Between the trimmed V and J ends, which lost 7 bases and 0 bases, there was a span of 10 bases. The CDR3 runs 14 residues. Here the CDR3 reads CASKPGGSNQPQHF. CDR3 bases: TGTGCCAGCAAGCCCGGGGGTAGCAATCAGCCCCAGCATTTT.

V is TRBV19 and J is TRBJ1-3; tentative D call: TRBD1 (6 bases). V was pared by 5 bases and J by 1 base, with 12 bases between. The CDR3 loop spans 15 amino acids. CDR1 is LNHDA and CDR2 is SQIVND in the germline V gene (reference sequence). This CDR3 reads CASSHGQSSGNTIYF. CDR3 coding DNA: TGTGCCAGTAGTCACGGACAGTCGTCTGGAAACACCATATATTTT.

J is TRBJ1-3 and V is TRBV5-1, with TRBD1 identical over 8 bases. The CDR3 is 14 residues long. With 4 bases clipped from V and 2 bases from J, the junction kept 2 bases outside the gene matches. CDR1 is SGHRS and CDR2 is YFSETQ in the germline V gene. In DNA, the CDR3 is TGCGCCAGCAGCCCAGGGGGCCCTGGAAACACCATATATTTT. Translating gives CASSPGGPGNTIYF.

The rearrangement uses TRBV9 and TRBJ1-1; D unclear. Trimming stripped 0 bases from V and 3 bases from J, with 9 bases between. The CDR3 totals 14 residues. Per the germline V gene, CDR1 is SGDLS and CDR2 is YYNGEE. For the CDR3, the DNA is TGTGCCAGCAGCGTAGAGGTCCAGGACACTGAAGCTTTCTTT. Its translation is CASSVEVQDTEAFF.

This sequence joins TRBV30 and TRBJ1-2; possible D gene TRBD1, 5 bases. Germline V gene data show CDR1 as GTSNPN and CDR2 as SVGIG (reference sequence). The CDR3 has 13 amino acids. The ends were cut back, 3 bases at V and 4 bases at J, with 12 bases in the middle. In DNA form, the CDR3 reads TGTGCCTGGAGCGGCAGGGTAGGCTATGGCTACACCTTC. Its protein product is CAWSGRVGYGYTF.

This clone was counted a few times. The J gene is TRBJ2-3, the V gene TRBV7-7, with TRBD2 matching over 11 bases. Trimming removed 1 base from V and 0 bases from J; junction bases left unmatched: 0. The germline CDR1 and CDR2 sequences are SSHAT and FNYEAQ (reference sequence). The CDR3 contains 16 residues. Here the CDR3 DNA reads TGTGCCAGCAGCTTAGGACTAGCGGGGAGCACAGATACGCAGTATTTT. Amino acids: CASSLGLAGSTDTQYF.

This sequence joins TRBV3-1 (or the pseudogene TRBV3-2) and TRBJ1-3, with TRBD1 matching 7 bases. Germline V CDR1 and CDR2: LGHDT, YNNKEL (reference sequence). V lost 3 bases to trimming and J lost 4 bases; unmatched junction nucleotides: 3. There are 14 residues in the CDR3. The CDR3 DNA is TGTGCCAGCAGCCATTCGGACAGGGGAAACACCATATATTTT. Its translation: CASSHSDRGNTIYF.

The chain carries TRBV3-1 (or the pseudogene TRBV3-2) and TRBJ1-4; D gene uncertain. CDR3 size: 14 residues. V was trimmed by 4 bases and J by 0 bases, leaving 6 bases between them. CDR1 and CDR2 from the germline V gene are LGHDT and YNNKEL (reference sequence). The CDR3 sequence is CASSLTATNEKLFF. CDR3 DNA sequence: TGTGCCAGCAGCCTCACTGCAACTAATGAAAAACTGTTTTTT.

This clone was seen a single time. The CDR3 nucleotides read TGTGCCAGCAGTGAGGTCGCGGGACGCGGGGAGCTGTTTTTT. This gives the protein CASSEVAGRGELFF. The chain recombines TRBV2 with TRBJ2-2; a possible D gene is TRBD2 (6 bases). Germline CDR1 reads SNHLY; CDR2 reads FYNNEI. V dropped 3 bases and J dropped 7 bases, with 12 bases sitting between them. This CDR3 is built from 14 residues.

This clone was detected only once. The chain joins TRBV7-6 to TRBJ1-2; D gene unclear. Germline loops: CDR1 SGHVS, CDR2 FNYEAQ. The CDR3 extends over 13 amino acids. The V end lost 5 bases, the J end lost 3 bases, and 10 bases lay between the germline ends. The CDR3 DNA reads TGTGCCAGCAGCCCGTCAGTGGACTATGGCTACACCTTC. Protein product: CASSPSVDYGYTF. Supplemented by reference TRBV7-6 and TRBJ1-2, the full variable domain reads GAGVSQSPRYKVTKRGQDVALRCDPISGHVSLYWYRQALGQGPEFLTYFNYEAQQDKSGLPNDRFSAERPEGSISTLTIQRTEQRDSAMYRCASSPSVDYGYTFGSGTRLTVV.